The 15 T cell receptor beta chains given below trace back to one sample, sequenced in a study of regulatory T cells in long-lasting Graves disease (dated by TCRdb to the early 2020s). The time point label of this sample denotes: newly diagnosed GD, antithyroid drugs for less than 3 months. For both TCR sequencing and RNA sequencing, RNA was extracted from PBMCs in TRIzol. The library was produced with multiplex PCR. Sequenced on an Illumina HiSeq 4000. To build TCR beta libraries, CDR3 regions were amplified by Arm-PCR using iRepertoire HTBI primers. TCRdb took the public reads, trimmed them with fastp at Q25, ran MiXCR for clone calling and kept in-frame beta chains. A single entry per CDR3 protein holds the most common genes and DNA from its merged rows. The sample has 350,000 to 450,000 distinct CDR3 sequences on record, about 15% of them singletons. The ten largest clones capture over 15% of the sample.

These same records also appear under a second study, on T cells in Graves' hyperthyroidism and ophthalmopathy.

The sequenced sample was peripheral blood mononuclear cells (PBMCs), obtained at new diagnosis, from a patient treated with antithyroid drugs. These receptors were collected from a woman under 40 with Graves disease. Donor details come from another sample of the same person, matched by shared clones.

This clonotype has only a few counts. The rearrangement links TRBV29-1 to TRBJ2-1; D not resolved. In germline, CDR1 is SQVTM, CDR2 ANQGSEA. V gave up 6 bases and J gave up 6 bases, with 18 bases separating them. There are 14 residues in the CDR3. CDR3 nucleotide sequence: TGCAGCGTCCACCCTTCCCAGTTCTTCAATGAGCAGTTCTTC. Amino acid sequence: CSVHPSQFFNEQFF.

This clonotype was found many times. This chain joins TRBV5-1 and TRBJ2-3; D uncertain. From germline, CDR1 is SGHRS and CDR2 YFSETQ. V lost 1 base and J lost 4, with 10 bases in between. The CDR3 contains 14 residues. CDR3: CASSLIVGPDTQYF. The CDR3 DNA reads TGCGCCAGCAGCTTGATAGTTGGCCCAGATACGCAGTATTTT.

The chain carries TRBV30 and TRBJ2-1; possibly TRBD2 for D (7 bases). CDR3 size: 14 residues. Germline V gene sequence: CDR1 GTSNPN, CDR2 SVGIG (reference sequence). Trimming cost V 2 bases and J 5 bases, with 13 bases left between them. CDR3 nucleotides: TGTGCCTGGAGTAGGGGGGGAGGGAACAATGAGCAGTTCTTC. It encodes CAWSRGGGNNEQFF.

This chain joins TRBV12-3 or TRBV12-4 and TRBJ1-5, with no clear D. This CDR3 has 17 amino acids. Trimming removed 5 bases from V and 4 bases from J, with 21 bases in between. CDR3 DNA: TGTGCCAGCAGTAGTAGACGCTGGGCAGATGGGAATCAGCCCCAGCATTTT. It translates to CASSSRRWADGNQPQHF.

As regards this clonotype: A read error is possible here, since a much larger clone lies one base away. CDR3 nucleotides: TGTGCCAGCAGGCTGGACAGGGGTTGGGAGAATGAGCAGTACTTC. This codes for CASRLDRGWENEQYF. V usage is TRBV2 and J usage is TRBJ2-7, with 9 bases lining up with TRBD1. CDR1 SNHLY and CDR2 FYNNEI come from the germline V gene. This CDR3 has 15 residues. With V trimmed by 6 bases and J by 7 bases, 13 bases remained unmatched.

Many counts were recorded for this clonotype. The chain is built from TRBV6-2 or TRBV6-3 and TRBJ2-1, with 9 bases matching TRBD1. CDR3 size: 15 residues. Germline trimming cut 2 bases from V and 5 bases from J; bases unmatched to any gene: 4. Germline assignment: CDR1 MNHEY and CDR2 SVGEGT. CDR3 sequence: CASSYGGQGHNEQFF. CDR3 sequence (DNA): TGTGCCAGCAGTTACGGGGGACAGGGACACAATGAGCAGTTCTTC.

There are a few counts of this clonotype. The chain combines TRBV20-1 with TRBJ1-1; maybe TRBD1 (5 bases). Germline assignment: CDR1 DFQATT and CDR2 SNEGSKA (reference sequence). V lost 0 bases and J lost 5, with 19 bases in between. This CDR3 spans 16 amino acids. The CDR3 spells CSARDRSPRRGTEAFF. CDR3 nucleotides: TGCAGTGCTAGAGATCGTTCCCCCCGACGGGGGACTGAAGCTTTCTTT.

The sample holds many counts of this clonotype. The chain links TRBV27 to TRBJ2-7, with TRBD1 as a possible D gene (6 bases). This CDR3 is built from 16 residues. V lost 0 bases to trimming and J lost 6 bases, with 18 bases between them. Germline CDR1 MNHEY, CDR2 SMNVEV (reference sequence). The CDR3 DNA is TGTGCCAGCAGTTTATCATCCCCGATGACAGGCGGCGAGCAGTACTTC. It specifies CASSLSSPMTGGEQYF.

The genes are TRBV18 and TRBJ1-6, with a tentative D call TRBD1 (5 bases). The CDR3 runs to 13 residues. V lost 9 bases and J 8 bases, leaving 14 bases between the germline ends. Per germline, CDR1 KGHSH and CDR2 LQKENI. CDR3 region: CASTRGVDSPLHF. The CDR3 DNA sequence: TGTGCCAGTACTCGGGGGGTTGATTCACCCCTCCACTTT.

The chain couples TRBV9 to TRBJ1-3, with a tentative D call TRBD1 (6 bases). From germline, CDR1 is SGDLS and CDR2 YYNGEE. The CDR3 sequence is 15 residues long. V was clipped by 2 bases and J by 2 bases, with 11 bases between them. As DNA, the CDR3 is TGTGCCAGCAGCGTCTCGACAGGCACTGGAAACACCATATATTTT. Amino acid sequence: CASSVSTGTGNTIYF.

This clonotype appeared many times. This rearrangement joins TRBV12-3 or TRBV12-4 to TRBJ2-5; 7 nucleotides match TRBD1. The CDR3 sequence is 15 residues long. The V and J ends lost 1 base and 0 bases, in that order; junction bases with no gene match: 2. The DNA of the CDR3 is TGTGCCAGCAGTTTAGGACAGGGAAACCAAGAGACCCAGTACTTC. This codes for CASSLGQGNQETQYF.

CDR3 residues: CASSTQGPTGTQYF. The CDR3 coding sequence is TGTGCCAGCAGTACACAGGGACCAACGGGGACCCAGTACTTC. J is TRBJ2-7 and V is TRBV27; D may be TRBD1 (6 bases). The J call may not be correct, given that the DNA end is closer to TRBJ2-5. Looked up from germline, CDR1 is MNHEY and CDR2 is SMNVEV (reference sequence). The CDR3 runs to 14 residues.

This chain uses TRBV5-1 with TRBJ2-5, with 14 bases matching TRBD2. The V segment lost 0 bases and the J segment 5 bases; nucleotides outside the gene matches: 9. Germline CDR1 is SGHRS and CDR2 is YFSETQ. The CDR3 loop spans 18 amino acids. The CDR3 sequence: CASSLAVGTSGSGETQYF. CDR3 coding DNA: TGCGCCAGCAGCTTGGCGGTCGGGACTAGCGGGAGCGGCGAGACCCAGTACTTC.

The chain combines TRBV2 with TRBJ2-7; D is unclear. This CDR3 region has 13 residues. The germline CDR1 and CDR2 sequences are SNHLY and FYNNEI. V dropped 2 bases and J dropped 4 bases, with 9 bases sitting between them. The CDR3 region has the DNA TGTGCCAGCAGTGAATCTGTGGGTTACGAGCAGTACTTC. It is translated as CASSESVGYEQYF.

This clonotype was detected many times. This chain links TRBV28 with TRBJ1-2; the match to TRBD1 covers 8 bases. Per the germline V gene, CDR1 is MDHEN and CDR2 is SYDVKM. V gave up 8 bases and J gave up 2 bases; unmatched junction bases: 7. The CDR3 has 14 amino acids. The chain's CDR3 is CASGGGQANYGYTF. The CDR3 coding sequence is TGTGCCAGCGGGGGGGGACAGGCGAACTATGGCTACACCTTC.